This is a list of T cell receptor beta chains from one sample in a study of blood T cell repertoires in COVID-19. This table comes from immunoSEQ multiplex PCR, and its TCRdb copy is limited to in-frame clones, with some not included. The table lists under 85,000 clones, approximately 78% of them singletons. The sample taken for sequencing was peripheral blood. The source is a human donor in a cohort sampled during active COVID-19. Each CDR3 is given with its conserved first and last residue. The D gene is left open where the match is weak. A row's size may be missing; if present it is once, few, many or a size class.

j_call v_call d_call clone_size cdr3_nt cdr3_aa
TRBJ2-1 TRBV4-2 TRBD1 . TGTGCCAGCAGCCCAGGGACAGGGTGGGACAATGAGCAGTTCTTC CASSPGTGWDNEQFF
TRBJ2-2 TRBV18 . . TGTGCCAGCTCACCTCCGGGGGAGAGTTCTGGCGGGGAGCTGTTTTTT CASSPPGESSGGELFF
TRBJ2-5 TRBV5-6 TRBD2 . TGTGCCAGCAGCCCCTGGAGGCGGGGGGGCCGCGAGACCCAGTACTTC CASSPWRRGGRETQYF
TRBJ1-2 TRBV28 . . TGTGCCAGCAGAACGACAGGCTATGGCTACACCTTC CASRTTGYGYTF
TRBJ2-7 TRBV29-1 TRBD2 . TGCAGCGTTCCCGCTAGCGGGGGGTGGTACGAGCAGTACTTC CSVPASGGWYEQYF
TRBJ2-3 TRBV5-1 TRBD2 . TGCGCCAGCAGCCGAGCGGGGGACACAGATACGCAGTATTTT CASSRAGDTDTQYF
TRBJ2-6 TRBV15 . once TGTGCCACCAGCACCAGGGTACCTGGGGCCAACGTCCTGACTTTC CATSTRVPGANVLTF
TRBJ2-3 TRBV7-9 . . TGTGCCAGCAGCTCAGGTGGAGATACGCAGTATTTT CASSSGGDTQYF
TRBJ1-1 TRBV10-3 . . TGTGCCATCTCTGGCACAGAGAACACTGAAGCTTTCTTT CAISGTENTEAFF
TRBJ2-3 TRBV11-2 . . TGTGCCAGCAGCTTAGAGCGGTCCAGACGGTATTTT CASSLERSRRYF
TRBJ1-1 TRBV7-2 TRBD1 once TGTGCCAGCAGTTACGACAGGGTACAAATGAACACTGAAGCTTTCTTT CASSYDRVQMNTEAFF
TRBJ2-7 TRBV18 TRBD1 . TGTGCCAGCTCATCCGGGACAGGGCCTCACGAGCAGTACTTC CASSSGTGPHEQYF
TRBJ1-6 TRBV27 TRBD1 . TGTGCCAGCAGCCCGCATTGGGACAGCTATTCACCCCTCCACTTT CASSPHWDSYSPLHF
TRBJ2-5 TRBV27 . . TGTGCCAGCAGTTTTTTAGCAAGACAAGAGACCCAGTACTTC CASSFLARQETQYF
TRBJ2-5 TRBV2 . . TGTGCCAGCAGTTTGGACCCCAGGGCCCAGTACTTC CASSLDPRAQYF
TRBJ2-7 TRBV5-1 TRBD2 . TGCGCCAGCAGCTTGCCCCCTAGCGGGGGCTACGAGCAGTACTTC CASSLPPSGGYEQYF
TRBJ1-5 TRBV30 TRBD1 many TGTGCCTGGTCGCAGGGGGCATATCAGCCCCAGCATTTT CAWSQGAYQPQHF
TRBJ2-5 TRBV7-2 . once TGTGCCAGCAGCGAAACAGGGCAAGAGACCCAGTACTTC CASSETGQETQYF
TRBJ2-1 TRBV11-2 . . TGTGCCAGCAGCTCTCTACGTTCCTACAATGAGCAGTTCTTC CASSSLRSYNEQFF
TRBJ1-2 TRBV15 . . TGTGCCACCAGCAGAGATCTGCGGGGGTACGATGGCTACACCTTC CATSRDLRGYDGYTF
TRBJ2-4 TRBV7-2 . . TGTGCCAGCGGTAGGGCAGGGGAAAACATTCAGTACTTC CASGRAGENIQYF
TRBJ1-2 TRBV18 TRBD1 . TGTGCCAGCTCACCACAGGGACAGGGGAAACACTATGGCTACACCTTC CASSPQGQGKHYGYTF